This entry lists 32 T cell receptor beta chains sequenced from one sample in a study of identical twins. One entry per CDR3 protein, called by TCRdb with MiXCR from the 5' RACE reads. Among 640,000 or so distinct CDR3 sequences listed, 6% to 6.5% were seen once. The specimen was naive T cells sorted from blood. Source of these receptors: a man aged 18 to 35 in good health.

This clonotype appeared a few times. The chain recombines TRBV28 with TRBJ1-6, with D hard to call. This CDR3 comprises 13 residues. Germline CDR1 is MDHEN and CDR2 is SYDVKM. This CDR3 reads CATKAGLNSPLHF. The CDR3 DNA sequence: TGTGCTACCAAAGCCGGCCTCAATTCACCCCTCCACTTT.

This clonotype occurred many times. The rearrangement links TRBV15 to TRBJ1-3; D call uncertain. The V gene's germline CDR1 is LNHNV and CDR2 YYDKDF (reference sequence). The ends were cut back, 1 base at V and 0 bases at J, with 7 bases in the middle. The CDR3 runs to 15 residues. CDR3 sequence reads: CATSRGTDSGNTIYF. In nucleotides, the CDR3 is TGTGCCACCAGCAGAGGGACGGACTCTGGAAACACCATATATTTT.

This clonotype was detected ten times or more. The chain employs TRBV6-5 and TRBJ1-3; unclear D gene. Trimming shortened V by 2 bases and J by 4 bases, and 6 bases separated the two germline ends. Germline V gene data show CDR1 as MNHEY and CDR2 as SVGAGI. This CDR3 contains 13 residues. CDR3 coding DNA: TGTGCCAGCAGTTACCAACAGGGAAACACCATATATTTT. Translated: CASSYQQGNTIYF.

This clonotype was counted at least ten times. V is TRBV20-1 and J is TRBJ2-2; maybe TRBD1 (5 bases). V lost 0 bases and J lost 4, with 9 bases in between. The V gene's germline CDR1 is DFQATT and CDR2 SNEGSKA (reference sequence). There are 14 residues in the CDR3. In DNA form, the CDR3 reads TGCAGTGCTAGAGACAGGGCCCGCACCGGGGAGCTGTTTTTT. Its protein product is CSARDRARTGELFF.

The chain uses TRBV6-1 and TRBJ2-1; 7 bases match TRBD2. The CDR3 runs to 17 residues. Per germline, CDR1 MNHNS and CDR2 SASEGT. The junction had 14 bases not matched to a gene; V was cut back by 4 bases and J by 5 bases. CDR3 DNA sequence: TGTGCCAGCAGTGCCCACGCTAGCGGTCATGGAGACAATGAGCAGTTCTTC. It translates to CASSAHASGHGDNEQFF.

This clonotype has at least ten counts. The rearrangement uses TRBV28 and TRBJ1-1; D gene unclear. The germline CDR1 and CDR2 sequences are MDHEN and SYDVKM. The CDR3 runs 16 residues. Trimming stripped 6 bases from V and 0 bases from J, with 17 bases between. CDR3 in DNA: TGTGCCAGCAGCCCACACCGGGCCGACATGAACACTGAAGCTTTCTTT. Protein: CASSPHRADMNTEAFF. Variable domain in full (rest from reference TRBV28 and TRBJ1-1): DVKVTQSSRYLVKRTGEKVFLECVQDMDHENMFWYRQDPGLGLRLIYFSYDVKMKEKGDIPEGYSVSREKKERFSLILESASTNQTSMYLCASSPHRADMNTEAFFGQGTRLTVV.

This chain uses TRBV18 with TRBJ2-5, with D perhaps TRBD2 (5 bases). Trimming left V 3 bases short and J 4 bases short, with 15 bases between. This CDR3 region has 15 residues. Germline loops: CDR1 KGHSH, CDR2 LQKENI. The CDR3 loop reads CASSPQTIGRETQYF. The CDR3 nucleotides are TGTGCCAGCTCACCGCAAACCATAGGGAGAGAGACCCAGTACTTC.

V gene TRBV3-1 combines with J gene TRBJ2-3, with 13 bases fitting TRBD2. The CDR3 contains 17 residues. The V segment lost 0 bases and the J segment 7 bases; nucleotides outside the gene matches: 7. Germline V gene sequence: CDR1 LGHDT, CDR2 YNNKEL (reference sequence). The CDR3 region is CASSQDRTSGSGYTQYF. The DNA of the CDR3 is TGTGCCAGCAGCCAAGATCGGACTAGCGGGAGCGGCTATACGCAGTATTTT.

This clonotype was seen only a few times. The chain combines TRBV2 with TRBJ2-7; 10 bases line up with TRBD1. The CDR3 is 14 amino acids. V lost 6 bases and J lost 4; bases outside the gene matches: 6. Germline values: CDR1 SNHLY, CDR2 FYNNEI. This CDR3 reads CASRQVGQGYEQYV. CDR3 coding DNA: TGTGCCAGCAGGCAGGTGGGACAGGGGTACGAGCAGTACGTC.

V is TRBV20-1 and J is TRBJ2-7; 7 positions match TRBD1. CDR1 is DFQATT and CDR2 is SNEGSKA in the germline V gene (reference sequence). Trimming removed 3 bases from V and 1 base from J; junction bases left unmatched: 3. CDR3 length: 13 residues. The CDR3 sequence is CSASTGVSYEQYV. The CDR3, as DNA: TGCAGTGCTAGCACAGGGGTGTCCTACGAGCAGTACGTC.

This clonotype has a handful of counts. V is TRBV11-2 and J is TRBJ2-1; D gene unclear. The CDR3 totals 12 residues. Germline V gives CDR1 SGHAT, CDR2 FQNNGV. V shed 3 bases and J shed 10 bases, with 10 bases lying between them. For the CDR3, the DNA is TGTGCCAGCAGCTTTAGTTTTGGGGAGCAGTTCTTC. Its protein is CASSFSFGEQFF.

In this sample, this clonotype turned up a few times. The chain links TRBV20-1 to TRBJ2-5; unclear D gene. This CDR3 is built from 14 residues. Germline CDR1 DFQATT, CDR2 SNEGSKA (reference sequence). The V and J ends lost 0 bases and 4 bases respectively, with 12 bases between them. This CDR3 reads CSARDRRVPETQYF. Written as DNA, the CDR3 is TGCAGTGCTAGAGATCGGCGCGTTCCAGAGACCCAGTACTTC.

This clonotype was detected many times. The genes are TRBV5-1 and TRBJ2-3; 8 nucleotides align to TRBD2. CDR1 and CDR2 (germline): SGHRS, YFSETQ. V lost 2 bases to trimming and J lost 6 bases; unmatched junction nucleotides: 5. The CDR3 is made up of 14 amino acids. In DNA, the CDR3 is TGCGCCAGCAGCTTACGGGAGGGAGGGGATACGCAGTATTTT. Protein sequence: CASSLREGGDTQYF. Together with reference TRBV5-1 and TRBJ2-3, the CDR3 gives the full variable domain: KAGVTQTPRYLIKTRGQQVTLSCSPISGHRSVSWYQQTPGQGLQFLFEYFSETQRNKGNFPGRFSGRQFSNSRSEMNVSTLELGDSALYLCASSLREGGDTQYFGPGTRLTVL.

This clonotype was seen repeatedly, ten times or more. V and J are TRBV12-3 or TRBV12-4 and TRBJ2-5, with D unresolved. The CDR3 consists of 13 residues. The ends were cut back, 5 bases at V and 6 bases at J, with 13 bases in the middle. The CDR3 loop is CASSLRKSKTQYF. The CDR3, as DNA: TGTGCCAGCAGTCTAAGGAAATCAAAGACCCAGTACTTC.

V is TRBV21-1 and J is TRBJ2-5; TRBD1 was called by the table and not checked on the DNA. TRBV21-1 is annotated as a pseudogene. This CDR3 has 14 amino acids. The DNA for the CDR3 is TGTGCCGCCCGGGGCAGGAGGGGTAAAGAGACCCAGTACTTC. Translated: CAARGRRGKETQYF.

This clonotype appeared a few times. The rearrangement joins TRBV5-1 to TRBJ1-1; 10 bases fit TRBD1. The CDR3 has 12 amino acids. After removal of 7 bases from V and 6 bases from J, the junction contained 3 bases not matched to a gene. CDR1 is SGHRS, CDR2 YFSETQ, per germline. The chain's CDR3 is CASGTGVSEAFF. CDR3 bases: TGCGCCAGCGGGACAGGGGTATCTGAAGCTTTCTTT. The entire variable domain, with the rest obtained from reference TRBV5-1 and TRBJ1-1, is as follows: KAGVTQTPRYLIKTRGQQVTLSCSPISGHRSVSWYQQTPGQGLQFLFEYFSETQRNKGNFPGRFSGRQFSNSRSEMNVSTLELGDSALYLCASGTGVSEAFFGQGTRLTVV.

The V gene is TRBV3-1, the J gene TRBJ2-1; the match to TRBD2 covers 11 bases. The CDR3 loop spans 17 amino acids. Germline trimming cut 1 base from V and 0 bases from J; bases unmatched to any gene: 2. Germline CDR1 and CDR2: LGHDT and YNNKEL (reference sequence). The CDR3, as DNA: TGTGCCAGCAGCCAAGCGACTAGCGGGGCCTCCTACAATGAGCAGTTCTTC. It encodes CASSQATSGASYNEQFF.

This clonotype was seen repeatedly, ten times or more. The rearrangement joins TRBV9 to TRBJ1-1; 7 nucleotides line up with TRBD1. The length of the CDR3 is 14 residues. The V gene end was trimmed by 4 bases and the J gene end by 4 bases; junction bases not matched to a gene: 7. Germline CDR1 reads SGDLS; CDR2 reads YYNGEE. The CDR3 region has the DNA TGTGCCAGCAGCCACACACAGGGGACCACTGAAGCTTTCTTT. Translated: CASSHTQGTTEAFF.

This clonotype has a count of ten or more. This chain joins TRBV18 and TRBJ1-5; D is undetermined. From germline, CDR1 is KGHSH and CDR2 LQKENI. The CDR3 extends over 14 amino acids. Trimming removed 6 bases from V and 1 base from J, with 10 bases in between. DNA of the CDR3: TGTGCCAGCTCGAAGACGGCGAGCAATCAGCCCCAGCATTTT. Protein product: CASSKTASNQPQHF.

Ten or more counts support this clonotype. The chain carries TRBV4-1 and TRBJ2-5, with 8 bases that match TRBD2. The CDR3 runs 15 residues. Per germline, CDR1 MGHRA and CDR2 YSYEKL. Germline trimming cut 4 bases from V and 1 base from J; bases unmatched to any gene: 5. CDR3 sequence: CASSRLAGLQETQYF. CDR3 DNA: TGCGCCAGCAGCCGATTAGCGGGGCTCCAAGAGACCCAGTACTTC.

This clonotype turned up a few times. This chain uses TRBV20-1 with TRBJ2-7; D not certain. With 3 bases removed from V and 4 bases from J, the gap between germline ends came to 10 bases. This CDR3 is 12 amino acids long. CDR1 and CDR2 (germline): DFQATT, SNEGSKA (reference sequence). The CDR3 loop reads CSASVRKYEQYF. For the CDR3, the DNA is TGCAGTGCTAGCGTACGGAAGTACGAGCAGTACTTC.

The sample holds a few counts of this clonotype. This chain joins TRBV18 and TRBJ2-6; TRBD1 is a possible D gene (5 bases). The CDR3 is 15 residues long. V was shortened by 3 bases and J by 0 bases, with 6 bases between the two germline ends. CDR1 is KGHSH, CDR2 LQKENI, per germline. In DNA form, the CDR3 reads TGTGCCAGCTCACCGACAGACTCTGGGGCCAACGTCCTGACTTTC. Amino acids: CASSPTDSGANVLTF.

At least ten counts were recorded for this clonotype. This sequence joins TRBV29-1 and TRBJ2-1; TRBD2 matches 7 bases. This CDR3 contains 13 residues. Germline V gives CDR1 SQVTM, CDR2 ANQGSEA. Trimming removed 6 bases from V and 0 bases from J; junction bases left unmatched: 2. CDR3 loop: CSVRTSSYNEQFF. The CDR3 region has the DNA TGCAGCGTCCGGACTAGCTCCTACAATGAGCAGTTCTTC.

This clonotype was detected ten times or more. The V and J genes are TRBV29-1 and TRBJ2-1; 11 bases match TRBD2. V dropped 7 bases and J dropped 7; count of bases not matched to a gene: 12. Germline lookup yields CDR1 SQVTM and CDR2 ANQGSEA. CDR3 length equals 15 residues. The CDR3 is CSASPGLAASNEQFF. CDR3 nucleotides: TGCAGCGCCAGTCCGGGACTAGCGGCCTCTAATGAGCAGTTCTTC.

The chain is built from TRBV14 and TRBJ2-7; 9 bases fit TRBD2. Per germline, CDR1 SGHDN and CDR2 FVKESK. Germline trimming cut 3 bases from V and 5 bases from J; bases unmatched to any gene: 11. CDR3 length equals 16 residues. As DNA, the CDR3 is TGTGCCAGCAGCCATCAGGTAGCGGGAGAAATTCACGAGCAGTACGTC. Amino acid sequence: CASSHQVAGEIHEQYV.

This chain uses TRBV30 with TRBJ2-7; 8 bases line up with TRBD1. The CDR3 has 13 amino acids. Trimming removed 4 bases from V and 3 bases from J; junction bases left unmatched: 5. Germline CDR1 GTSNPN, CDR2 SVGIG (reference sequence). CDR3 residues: CAWTLGQGYEQYF. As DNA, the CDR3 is TGTGCCTGGACCTTAGGACAGGGCTACGAGCAGTACTTC.

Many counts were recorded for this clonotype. The CDR3: CASSKAGRGPSYEQYV. The DNA for the CDR3 is TGTGCCAGCAGCAAAGCCGGCAGGGGTCCTTCCTACGAGCAGTACGTC. The rearrangement joins TRBV21-1 to TRBJ2-7; the D call in the table, TRBD1, was not verified against the DNA. TRBV21-1 is flagged as a pseudogene. The CDR3 is 16 amino acids.

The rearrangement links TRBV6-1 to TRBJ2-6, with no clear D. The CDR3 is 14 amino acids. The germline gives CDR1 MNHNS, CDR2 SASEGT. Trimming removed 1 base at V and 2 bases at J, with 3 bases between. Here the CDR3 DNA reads TGTGCCAGCAGTGAAGTAGCTGGGGCCAACGTCCTGACTTTC. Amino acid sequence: CASSEVAGANVLTF.

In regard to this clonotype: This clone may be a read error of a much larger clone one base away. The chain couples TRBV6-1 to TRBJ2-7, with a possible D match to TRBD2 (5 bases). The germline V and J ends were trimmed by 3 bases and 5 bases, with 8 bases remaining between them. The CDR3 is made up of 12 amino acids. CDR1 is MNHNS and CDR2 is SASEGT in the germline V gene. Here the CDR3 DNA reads TGTGCCAGCAGTGATTGGGAGAACGAGCAGTACTTC. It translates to CASSDWENEQYF.

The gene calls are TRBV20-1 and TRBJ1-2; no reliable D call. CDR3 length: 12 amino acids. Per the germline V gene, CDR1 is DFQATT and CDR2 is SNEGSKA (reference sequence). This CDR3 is CSGRQEDYGYTF. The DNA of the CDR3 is TGCAGCGGCCGTCAGGAAGACTATGGCTACACCTTC.

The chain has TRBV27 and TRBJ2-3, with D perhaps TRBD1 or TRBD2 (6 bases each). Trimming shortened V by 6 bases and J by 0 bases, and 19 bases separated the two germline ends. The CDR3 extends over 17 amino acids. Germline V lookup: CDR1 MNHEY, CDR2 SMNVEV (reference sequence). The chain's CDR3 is CASRTPRGRGSTDTQYF. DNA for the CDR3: TGTGCCAGCAGAACTCCACGGGGGCGGGGAAGCACAGATACGCAGTATTTT.

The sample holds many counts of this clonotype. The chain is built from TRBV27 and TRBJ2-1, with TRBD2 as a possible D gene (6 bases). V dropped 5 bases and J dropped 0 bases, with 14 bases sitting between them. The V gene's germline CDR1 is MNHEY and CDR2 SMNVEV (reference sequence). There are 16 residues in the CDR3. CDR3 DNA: TGTGCCAGCAGTGTCCTAGCGATCAGCTCCTACAATGAGCAGTTCTTC. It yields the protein CASSVLAISSYNEQFF.